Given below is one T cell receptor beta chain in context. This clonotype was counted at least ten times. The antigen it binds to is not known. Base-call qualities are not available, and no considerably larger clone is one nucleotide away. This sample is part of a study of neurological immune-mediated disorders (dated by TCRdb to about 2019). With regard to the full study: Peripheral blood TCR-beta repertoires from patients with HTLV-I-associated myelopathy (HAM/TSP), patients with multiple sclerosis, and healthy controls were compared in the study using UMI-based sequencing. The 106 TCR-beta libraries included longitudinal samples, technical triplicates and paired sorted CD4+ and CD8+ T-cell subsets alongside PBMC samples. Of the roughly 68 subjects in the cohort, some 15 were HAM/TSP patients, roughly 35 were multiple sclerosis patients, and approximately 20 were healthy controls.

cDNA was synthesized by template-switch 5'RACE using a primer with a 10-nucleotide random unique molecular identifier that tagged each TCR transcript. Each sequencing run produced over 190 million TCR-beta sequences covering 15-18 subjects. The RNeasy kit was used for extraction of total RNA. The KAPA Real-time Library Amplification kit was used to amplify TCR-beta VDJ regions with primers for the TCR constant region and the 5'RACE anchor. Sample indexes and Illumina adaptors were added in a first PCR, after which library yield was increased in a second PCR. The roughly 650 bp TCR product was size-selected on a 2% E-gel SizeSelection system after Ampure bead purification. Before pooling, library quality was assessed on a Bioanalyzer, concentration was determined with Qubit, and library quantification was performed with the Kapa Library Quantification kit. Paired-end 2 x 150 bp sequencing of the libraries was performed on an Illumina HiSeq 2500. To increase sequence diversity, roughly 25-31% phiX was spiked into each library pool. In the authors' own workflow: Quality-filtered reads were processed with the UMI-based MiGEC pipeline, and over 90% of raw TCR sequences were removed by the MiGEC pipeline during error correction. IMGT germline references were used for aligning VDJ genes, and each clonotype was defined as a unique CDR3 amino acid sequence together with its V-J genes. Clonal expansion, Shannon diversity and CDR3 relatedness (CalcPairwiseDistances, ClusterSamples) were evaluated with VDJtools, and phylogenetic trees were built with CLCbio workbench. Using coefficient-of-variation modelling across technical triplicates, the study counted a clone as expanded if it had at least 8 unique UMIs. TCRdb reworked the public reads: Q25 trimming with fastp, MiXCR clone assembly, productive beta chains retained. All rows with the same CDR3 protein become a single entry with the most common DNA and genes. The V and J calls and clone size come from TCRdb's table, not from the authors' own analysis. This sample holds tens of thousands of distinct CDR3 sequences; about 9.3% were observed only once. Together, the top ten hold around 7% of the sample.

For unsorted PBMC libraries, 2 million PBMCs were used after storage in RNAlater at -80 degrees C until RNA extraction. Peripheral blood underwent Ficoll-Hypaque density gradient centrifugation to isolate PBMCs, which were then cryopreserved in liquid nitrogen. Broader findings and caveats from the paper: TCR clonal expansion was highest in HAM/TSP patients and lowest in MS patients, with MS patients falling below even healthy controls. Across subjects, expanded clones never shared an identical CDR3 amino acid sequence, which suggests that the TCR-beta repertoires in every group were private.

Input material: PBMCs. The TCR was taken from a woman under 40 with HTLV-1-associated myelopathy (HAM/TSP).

This receptor has the CDR3 CSGGQVSYNEQFF. The sequence in DNA is TGCAGCGGCGGACAAGTCTCCTACAATGAGCAGTTCTTC. The sequence links TRBV29-1 to TRBJ2-1; the best D guess is TRBD1, with 5 bases matching. Reading the germline V gene gives CDR1 SQVTM and CDR2 ANQGSEA. Counted from cysteine to phenylalanine, this CDR3 has 13 amino acids. The only DNA kept is the CDR3, 39 bases in frame from the first base. Trimming takes 7 bases from V and 0 bases from J, and the germline ends sit 10 bases apart.